This T cell receptor (beta chain) was identified in a study of blood T cell repertoires in COVID-19 (dated by TCRdb to about 2020). In terms of the full investigation: Samples covering the acute and convalescent phases of COVID-19 were provided by collaborators in the United States, Italy and Spain. The prospective study material was composed of cDNA or gDNA derived from T cells, B-cell-depleted T cells, or PBMCs. Deeply sampled blood TCRbeta repertoires from subjects exposed to, actively infected with, or recovered from COVID-19 were included in the dataset. A freely available public database, intended as a resource for researchers studying the immune response to SARS-CoV-2, is where the repertoires were released. The samples were drawn from the first 160 participants of the ongoing ImmuneRACE study and from 1,254 subjects provided by 6 global collaborators. The sample metadata nearly always contained a de-identified subject ID, COVID-19 status, age in years and sex. HLA class I and class II types, where available, came from metadata supplied by the sample provider rather than from assay-based typing.

TCRbeta CDR3 regions were amplified from genomic DNA using the immunoSEQ Assay, a bias-controlled multiplex PCR. The published analysis was carried out like this. The number of nucleated cells in each sample was estimated from the amplification of reference gene primers within the assay. Sequence reads were collapsed and filtered to measure the absolute abundance of every unique TCRbeta CDR3 rearrangement. Productive Simpson clonality was computed per sample as the square root of Simpson's diversity index over productive rearrangements. TCRdb took over this immuneACCESS table, retaining in-frame rearrangements with V and J assigned. Such tables are incomplete; in checked studies, under half of the missing clones stem from an unresolved V gene, and the remainder is unexplained. V, J and clone size are taken as reported in that table, and D and trimming were inferred from the DNA itself. This sample comprises around 140,000 clones, over 70% of them detected only once. The ten largest clones take up about 1.5% of the sample.

The research as a whole found: How much clinical and demographic metadata was included differed by source and by participant, and the metadata was provided uncurated.

This clone was seen only once. The antigen it binds to is not known. No base quality values were provided; no much bigger clone lies one nucleotide off. Whole blood was collected in K2EDTA tubes by collaborating institutions according to the institutions' own protocols. For TCRbeta analysis, collaborator samples were shipped as frozen whole blood, as isolated PBMCs, or as DNA extracted from either sample type. This clonotype was obtained from a woman aged 50 to 65 with acute or convalescent COVID-19. The sample taken for sequencing was peripheral blood.

This receptor carries the CDR3 CASSLDLGRGGSPLHF. The nucleotide sequence is given as TGCGCCAGCAGCTTGGATCTCGGCAGGGGTGGTTCACCCCTCCACTTT. The chain employs TRBV5-1 and TRBJ1-6; tentative D gene TRBD1, with 6 bases matching. Inclusive of the bounding cysteine and phenylalanine, the CDR3 is 16 residues long. Just CDR3 DNA is preserved here, 48 bases in frame from base 1. Trimming costs V 0 bases and J 9 bases, and their ends lie 16 bases apart. The germline V gene encodes CDR1 SGHRS and CDR2 YFSETQ.